This T cell receptor beta chain is drawn from a study of ipilimumab plus nivolumab after autologous stem cell transplantation. Study summary: Median doses per patient: about 5 ipilimumab, about 8 nivolumab.

TCRdb's copy holds only in-frame clones and misses some; the assay was immunoSEQ multiplex PCR. The sample records 2,500 to 4,000 clones, around 80% being singletons. The CDR3 totals 17 residues. V was trimmed by 0 bases and J by 5 bases, leaving 17 bases between them. The germline V gene has CDR1 GTSNPN and CDR2 SVGIG (reference sequence). V and J are TRBV30 and TRBJ1-6; D not certain. The clonotype comes from a male donor with multiple myeloma. The input for sequencing was PBMCs, taken in a trial of ipilimumab plus nivolumab as post-transplant consolidation. The CDR3 loop is CAWSVHRVGRDNSPLHF. The CDR3 region has the DNA TGTGCCTGGAGTGTACACCGGGTAGGGCGGGATAATTCACCCCTCCACTTT. The full variable domain, with the rest looked up from reference TRBV30 and TRBJ1-6, is SQTIHQWPATLVQPVGSPLSLECTVEGTSNPNLYWYRQAAGRGLQLLFYSVGIGQISSEVPQNLSASRPQDRQFILSSKKLLLSDSGFYLCAWSVHRVGRDNSPLHFGNGTRLTVT.